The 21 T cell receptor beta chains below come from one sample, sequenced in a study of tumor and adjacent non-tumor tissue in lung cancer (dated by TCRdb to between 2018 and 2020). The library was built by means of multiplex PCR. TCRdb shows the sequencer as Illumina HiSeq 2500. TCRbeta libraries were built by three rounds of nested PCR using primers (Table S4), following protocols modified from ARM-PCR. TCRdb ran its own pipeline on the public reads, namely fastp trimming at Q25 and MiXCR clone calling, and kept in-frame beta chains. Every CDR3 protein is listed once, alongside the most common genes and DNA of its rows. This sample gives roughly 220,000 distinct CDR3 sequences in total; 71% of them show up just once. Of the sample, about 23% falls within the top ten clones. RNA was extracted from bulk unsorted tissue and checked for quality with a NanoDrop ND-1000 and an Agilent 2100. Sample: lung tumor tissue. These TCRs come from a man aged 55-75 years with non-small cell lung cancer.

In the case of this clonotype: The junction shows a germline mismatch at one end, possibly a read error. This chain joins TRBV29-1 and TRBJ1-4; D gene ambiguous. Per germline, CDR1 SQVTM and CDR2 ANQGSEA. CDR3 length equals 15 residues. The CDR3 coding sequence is TGCAGCGTTGAAGATTTGGGATACGGAGGTGAAAAGCTGTTTTTT. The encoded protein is CSVEDLGYGGEKLFF.

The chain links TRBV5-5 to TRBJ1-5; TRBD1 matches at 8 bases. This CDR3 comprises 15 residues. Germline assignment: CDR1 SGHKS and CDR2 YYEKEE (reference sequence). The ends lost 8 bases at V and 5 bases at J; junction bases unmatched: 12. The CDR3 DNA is TGTGCCAGAAGCAAGACAGGGGAGAGCGATCAGCCCCAGCATTTT. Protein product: CARSKTGESDQPQHF.

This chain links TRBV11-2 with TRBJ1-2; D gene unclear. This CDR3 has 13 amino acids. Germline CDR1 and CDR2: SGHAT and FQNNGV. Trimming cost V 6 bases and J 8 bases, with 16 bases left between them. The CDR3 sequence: CASSSLQMGGYTF. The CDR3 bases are TGTGCCAGCAGTTCCTTACAGATGGGGGGCTACACCTTC.

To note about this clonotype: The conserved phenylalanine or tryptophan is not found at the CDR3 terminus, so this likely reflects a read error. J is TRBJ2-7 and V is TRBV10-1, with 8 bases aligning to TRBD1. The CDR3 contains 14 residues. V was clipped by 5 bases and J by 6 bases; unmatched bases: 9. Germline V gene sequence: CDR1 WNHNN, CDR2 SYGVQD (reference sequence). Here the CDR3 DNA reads TGCGCCAGCAGTTTGGACAGGGATGATTGCGAGCAGTACCTC. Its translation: CASSLDRDDCEQYL.

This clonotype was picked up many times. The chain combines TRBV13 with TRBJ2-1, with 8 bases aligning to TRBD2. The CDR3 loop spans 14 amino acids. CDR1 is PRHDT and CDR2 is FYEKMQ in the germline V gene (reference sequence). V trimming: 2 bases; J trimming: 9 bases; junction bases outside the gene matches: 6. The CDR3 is CASSLLSAGGEQFF. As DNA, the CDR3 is TGTGCCAGCAGCTTACTTAGCGCGGGGGGTGAGCAGTTCTTC. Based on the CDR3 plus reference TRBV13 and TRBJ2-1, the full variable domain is AAGVIQSPRHLIKEKRETATLKCYPIPRHDTVYWYQQGPGQDPQFLISFYEKMQSDKGSIPDRFSAQQFSDYHSELNMSSLELGDSALYFCASSLLSAGGEQFFGPGTRLTVL.

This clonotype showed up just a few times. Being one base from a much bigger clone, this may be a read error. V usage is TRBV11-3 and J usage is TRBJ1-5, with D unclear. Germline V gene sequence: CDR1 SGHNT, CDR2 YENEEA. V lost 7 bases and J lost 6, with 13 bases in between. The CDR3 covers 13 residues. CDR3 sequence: CASNLGQFQPQHF. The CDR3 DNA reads TGTGCCAGCAACTTGGGCCAGTTTCAGCCCCAGCATTTT. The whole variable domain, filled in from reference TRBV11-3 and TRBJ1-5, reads EAGVVQSPRYKIIEKKQPVAFWCNPISGHNTLYWYLQNLGQGPELLIRYENEEAVDDSQLPKDRFSAERLKGVDSTLKIQPAELGDSAVYLCASNLGQFQPQHFGDGTRLSIL.

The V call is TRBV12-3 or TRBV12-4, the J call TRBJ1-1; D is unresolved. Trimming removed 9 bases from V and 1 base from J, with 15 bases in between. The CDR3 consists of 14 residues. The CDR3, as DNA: TGTGCCAGTAGCCACGTAGGGAAGAACACTGAAGCTTTCTTT. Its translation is CASSHVGKNTEAFF.

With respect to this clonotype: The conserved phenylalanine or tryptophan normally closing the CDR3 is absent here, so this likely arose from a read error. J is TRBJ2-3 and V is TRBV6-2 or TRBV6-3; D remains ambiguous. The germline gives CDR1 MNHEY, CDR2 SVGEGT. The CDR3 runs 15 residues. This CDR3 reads CASSYSESTGDTQYL. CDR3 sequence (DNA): TGTGCCAGCAGTTACTCCGAGTCCACTGGAGATACACAGTATTTA.

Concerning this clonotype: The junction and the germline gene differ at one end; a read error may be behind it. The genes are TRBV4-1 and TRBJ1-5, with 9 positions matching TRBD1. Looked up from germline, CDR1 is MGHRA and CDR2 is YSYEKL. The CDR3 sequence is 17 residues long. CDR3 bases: TGCGCCAGCAGCCAAGATGCGGGGACAGGGAGCAATCAGCCCCAGCAATTT. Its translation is CASSQDAGTGSNQPQQF.

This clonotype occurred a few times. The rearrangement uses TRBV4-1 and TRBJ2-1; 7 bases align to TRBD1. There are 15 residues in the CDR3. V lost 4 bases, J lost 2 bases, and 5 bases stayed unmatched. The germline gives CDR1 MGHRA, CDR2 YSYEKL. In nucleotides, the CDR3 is TGCGCCAGCAGCCCCGGGACAGTGACCTACAATGAGCAGTTCTTC. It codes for CASSPGTVTYNEQFF.

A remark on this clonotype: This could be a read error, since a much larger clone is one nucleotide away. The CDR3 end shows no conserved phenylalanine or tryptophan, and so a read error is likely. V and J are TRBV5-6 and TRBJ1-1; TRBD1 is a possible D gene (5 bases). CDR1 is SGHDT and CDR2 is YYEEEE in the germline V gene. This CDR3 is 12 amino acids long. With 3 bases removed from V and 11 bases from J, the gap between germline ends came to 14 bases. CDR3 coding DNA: TGTGCCAGCAGCTCCGGCCGGGACCTGGCTTTCATT. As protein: CASSSGRDLAFI.

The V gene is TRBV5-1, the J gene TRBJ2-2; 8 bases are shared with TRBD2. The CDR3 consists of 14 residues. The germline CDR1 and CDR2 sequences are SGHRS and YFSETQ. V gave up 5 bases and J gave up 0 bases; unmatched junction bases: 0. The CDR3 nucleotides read TGCGCCAGCAGTAGCGGGGCGAACACCGGGGAGCTGTTTTTT. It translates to CASSSGANTGELFF.

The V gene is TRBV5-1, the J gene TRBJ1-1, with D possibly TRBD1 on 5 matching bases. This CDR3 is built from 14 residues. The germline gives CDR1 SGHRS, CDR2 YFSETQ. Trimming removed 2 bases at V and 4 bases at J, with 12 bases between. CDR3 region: CASSFFGGFTEAFF. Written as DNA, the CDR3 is TGCGCCAGCAGCTTTTTCGGGGGGTTCACTGAAGCTTTCTTT.

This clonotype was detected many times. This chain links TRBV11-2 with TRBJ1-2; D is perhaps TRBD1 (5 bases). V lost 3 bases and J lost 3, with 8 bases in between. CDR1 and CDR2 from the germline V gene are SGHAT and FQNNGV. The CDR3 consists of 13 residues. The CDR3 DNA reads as TGTGCCAGCAGCTTGGGACTCGACTATGGCTACACCTTC. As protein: CASSLGLDYGYTF.

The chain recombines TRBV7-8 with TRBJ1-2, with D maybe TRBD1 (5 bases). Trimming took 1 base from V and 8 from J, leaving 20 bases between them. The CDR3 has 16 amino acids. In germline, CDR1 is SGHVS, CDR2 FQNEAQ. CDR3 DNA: TGTGCCAGCAGCTTAGGAGGGGCGGCATTACGGAACGGCTACACCTTC. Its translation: CASSLGGAALRNGYTF. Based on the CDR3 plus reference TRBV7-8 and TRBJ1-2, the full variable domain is GAGVSQSPRYKVAKRGQDVALRCDPISGHVSLFWYQQALGQGPEFLTYFQNEAQLDKSGLPSDRFFAERPEGSVSTLKIQRTQQEDSAVYLCASSLGGAALRNGYTFGSGTRLTVV.

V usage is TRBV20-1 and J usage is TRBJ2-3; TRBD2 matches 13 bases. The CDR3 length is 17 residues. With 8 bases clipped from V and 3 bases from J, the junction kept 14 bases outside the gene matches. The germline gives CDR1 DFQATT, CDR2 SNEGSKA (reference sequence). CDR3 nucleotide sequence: TGCAGTACTGAGTCGGGACTAGCGGGGTTGGGTACAGATACGCAGTATTTT. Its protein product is CSTESGLAGLGTDTQYF.

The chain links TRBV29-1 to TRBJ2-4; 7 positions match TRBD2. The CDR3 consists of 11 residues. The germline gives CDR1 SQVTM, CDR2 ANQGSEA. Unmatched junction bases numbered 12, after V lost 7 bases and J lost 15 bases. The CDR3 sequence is CSAEGEGIWYF. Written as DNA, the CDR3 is TGCAGCGCCGAAGGGGAGGGAATTTGGTACTTC.

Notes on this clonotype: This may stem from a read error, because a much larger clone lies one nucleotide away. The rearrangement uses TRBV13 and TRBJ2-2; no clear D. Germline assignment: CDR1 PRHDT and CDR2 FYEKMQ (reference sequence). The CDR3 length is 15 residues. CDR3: CTSKPYSGGTGELFF. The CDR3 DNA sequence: TGTACCAGCAAGCCTTACTCCGGTGGCACCGGGGAGCTGTTTTTT.

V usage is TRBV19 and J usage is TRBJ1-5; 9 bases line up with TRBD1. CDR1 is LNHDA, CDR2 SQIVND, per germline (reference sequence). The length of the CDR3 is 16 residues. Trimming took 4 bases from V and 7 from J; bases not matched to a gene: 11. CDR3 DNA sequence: TGTGCCAGTAGTAGCCGGGACAGGGTGCGGCGCCAGCCCCAGCATTTT. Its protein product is CASSSRDRVRRQPQHF.

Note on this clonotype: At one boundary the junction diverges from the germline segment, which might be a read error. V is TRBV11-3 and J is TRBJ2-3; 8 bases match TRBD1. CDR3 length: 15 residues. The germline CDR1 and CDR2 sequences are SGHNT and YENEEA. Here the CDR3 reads CASTSGQVSTDTQFF. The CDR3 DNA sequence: TGTGCCAGCACCTCGGGACAGGTTAGCACAGATACGCAGTTTTTT.

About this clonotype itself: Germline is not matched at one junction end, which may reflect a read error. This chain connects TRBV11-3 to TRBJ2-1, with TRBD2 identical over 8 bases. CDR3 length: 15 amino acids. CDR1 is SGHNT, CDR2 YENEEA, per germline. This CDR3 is CASSLVAGLSNEQFF. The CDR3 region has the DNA TGTGCCAGTAGCTTAGTAGCGGGACTATCCAATGAGCAGTTCTTC.